These 26 T cell receptor beta chains originate from one sample sequenced in a study of cytomegalovirus exposure and HLA in healthy donors. PCR used 60 Vbeta primers and 13 Jbeta primers. Sequenced by immunoSEQ multiplex PCR; TCRdb stores in-frame clones only, minus some. The sample includes about 80,000 clones, roughly 80% of them seen just once. Sequenced: PBMCs. The receptors originated from a woman between 35 and 50 years old in good health and CMV-seropositive.

The gene calls are TRBV30 and TRBJ2-3; TRBD2 matches 10 bases. From germline, CDR1 is GTSNPN and CDR2 SVGIG (reference sequence). The length of the CDR3 is 17 residues. The V and J ends lost 1 base and 1 base, in that order; junction bases with no gene match: 8. The CDR3 nucleotides read TGTGCCTGGAGTGCCGGTTTGCTAGCGGGGGGCACAGATACGCAGTATTTT. It translates to CAWSAGLLAGGTDTQYF.

The chain is built from TRBV6-1 and TRBJ2-5, with TRBD1 matching over 7 bases. Germline loops: CDR1 MNHNS, CDR2 SASEGT. V shed 1 base and J 5 bases; nucleotides not matched to a gene: 7. CDR3 length equals 15 residues. The DNA for the CDR3 is TGTGCCAGCAGTGAAGAGGGGGCGCCCCGGGAGACCCAGTACTTC. Its translation is CASSEEGAPRETQYF.

This chain connects TRBV30 to TRBJ1-1; D unresolved. Germline V gene sequence: CDR1 GTSNPN, CDR2 SVGIG (reference sequence). The CDR3 covers 13 residues. Trimming pared 1 base from V and 8 bases from J, leaving 14 bases between. CDR3 sequence reads: CAWSGYTDSEAFF. Here the CDR3 DNA reads TGTGCCTGGAGTGGGTACACCGACTCAGAAGCTTTCTTT.

The chain is built from TRBV30 and TRBJ2-3, with a possible D match to TRBD2 (5 bases). There are 12 residues in the CDR3. Trimming pared 4 bases from V and 6 bases from J, leaving 11 bases between. The germline V gene encodes CDR1 GTSNPN and CDR2 SVGIG (reference sequence). The CDR3 sequence is CAWNRGWDTQYF. CDR3 in DNA: TGTGCCTGGAATCGGGGATGGGATACGCAGTATTTT.

This clone was detected a few times. This chain uses TRBV6-1 with TRBJ1-2; D possibly corresponds to TRBD1 (5 bases). Trimming removed 7 bases from V and 6 bases from J, with 12 bases in between. Germline assignment: CDR1 MNHNS and CDR2 SASEGT. The CDR3 contains 12 residues. This chain's CDR3 is CASTRDYHGYTF. The CDR3 DNA reads TGTGCCAGCACCAGGGATTACCATGGCTACACCTTC.

The chain joins TRBV30 to TRBJ1-1; D perhaps matches TRBD1 (5 bases). Germline V CDR1 and CDR2: GTSNPN, SVGIG (reference sequence). This CDR3 spans 13 amino acids. The V end lost 8 bases, the J end lost 0 bases, and 13 bases lay between the germline ends. This chain's CDR3 is CAGARTLNTEAFF. The DNA for the CDR3 is TGTGCCGGCGCCAGGACACTGAACACTGAAGCTTTCTTT.

This clone was detected once. This rearrangement joins TRBV7-3 to TRBJ2-3, with TRBD2 as a possible D gene (6 bases). CDR1 is SGHTA, CDR2 FQGTGA, per germline. CDR3 length: 12 amino acids. The V gene lost 8 bases and the J gene lost 2 bases, with 8 bases spanning the gap. In nucleotides, the CDR3 is TGTGCCAGCGGGACTGTCACAGATACGCAGTATTTT. Amino acids: CASGTVTDTQYF.

This clone showed up just once. The chain uses TRBV27 and TRBJ1-5; D gene uncertain. Trimming shortened V by 5 bases and J by 7 bases, and 15 bases separated the two germline ends. There are 14 residues in the CDR3. From germline, CDR1 is MNHEY and CDR2 SMNVEV (reference sequence). The CDR3: CASSVTRDGQPQHF. The CDR3 DNA is TGTGCCAGCAGTGTTACACGCGACGGGCAGCCCCAGCATTTT.

The V and J genes are TRBV2 and TRBJ2-5; 8 nucleotides match TRBD1. J lost 5 bases, V lost 3 bases, and 5 bases had no gene match. This CDR3 spans 14 amino acids. The germline V gene encodes CDR1 SNHLY and CDR2 FYNNEI. CDR3 protein: CASSESRGRETQYF. CDR3 nucleotides: TGTGCCAGCAGTGAGAGCAGGGGGCGGGAGACCCAGTACTTC.

There are a few counts of this clone. The chain couples TRBV4-1 to TRBJ2-7; tentatively, D is TRBD2 (7 bases). The CDR3 spans 17 residues. Trimming removed 3 bases from V and 6 bases from J, with 24 bases in between. Germline V lookup: CDR1 MGHRA, CDR2 YSYEKL. CDR3 region: CASSQGRGPSQGSEQYF. CDR3 sequence (DNA): TGCGCCAGCAGCCAGGGGAGGGGACCCTCCCAGGGGTCCGAGCAGTACTTC.

This rearrangement joins TRBV6-1 to TRBJ1-2; TRBD1 matches at 11 bases. The V gene's germline CDR1 is MNHNS and CDR2 SASEGT. The CDR3 length is 16 residues. J was trimmed by 4 bases and V by 2 bases; bases with no gene match: 6. The CDR3 loop is CASSEPGTGGIYGYTF. The CDR3 DNA reads as TGTGCCAGCAGTGAACCCGGGACAGGGGGGATCTATGGCTACACCTTC.

V and J are TRBV7-2 and TRBJ1-6; the D is unclear. V was clipped by 4 bases and J by 7 bases, with 8 bases between them. This CDR3 comprises 13 residues. Germline V lookup: CDR1 SGHTA, CDR2 FQGNSA. The CDR3 DNA is TGTGCCAGCAGCTCCTACGGGAATTCACCCCTCCACTTT. The encoded protein is CASSSYGNSPLHF.

The genes are TRBV5-1 and TRBJ2-6; 8 bases line up with TRBD1. The ends lost 4 bases at V and 4 bases at J; junction bases unmatched: 7. CDR1 is SGHRS and CDR2 is YFSETQ in the germline V gene. This CDR3 comprises 16 residues. The CDR3 here is CASSPETGAGANVLTF. CDR3 sequence (DNA): TGCGCCAGCAGCCCCGAGACAGGGGCCGGGGCCAACGTCCTGACTTTC. Drawing the rest from reference TRBV5-1 and TRBJ2-6, the complete variable domain is KAGVTQTPRYLIKTRGQQVTLSCSPISGHRSVSWYQQTPGQGLQFLFEYFSETQRNKGNFPGRFSGRQFSNSRSEMNVSTLELGDSALYLCASSPETGAGANVLTFGAGSRLTVL.

This chain uses TRBV7-2 with TRBJ2-7; 7 bases agree with TRBD2. The CDR3 extends over 16 amino acids. Germline V gene sequence: CDR1 SGHTA, CDR2 FQGNSA. Trimming took 1 base from V and 2 from J; bases not matched to a gene: 8. The CDR3 DNA reads as TGTGCCAGCAGCTTAGGTCTAACTAGCGCCGCCTACGAGCAGTACTTC. Its protein is CASSLGLTSAAYEQYF.

The chain carries TRBV5-1 and TRBJ2-7; TRBD2 matches 11 bases. Per the germline V gene, CDR1 is SGHRS and CDR2 is YFSETQ. The J segment lost 7 bases and the V segment lost 4 bases, leaving 13 bases of the junction unmatched. This CDR3 spans 16 amino acids. The CDR3 is CASSPPTSGRSGEQYF. The CDR3 nucleotides are TGCGCCAGCAGCCCTCCAACTAGCGGGAGATCGGGGGAGCAGTACTTC. Full variable domain (outside the CDR3, taken from reference TRBV5-1 and TRBJ2-7): KAGVTQTPRYLIKTRGQQVTLSCSPISGHRSVSWYQQTPGQGLQFLFEYFSETQRNKGNFPGRFSGRQFSNSRSEMNVSTLELGDSALYLCASSPPTSGRSGEQYFGPGTRLTVT.

The V and J genes are TRBV6-1 and TRBJ1-3; TRBD1 matches at 7 bases. The CDR3 loop spans 15 amino acids. In germline, CDR1 is MNHNS, CDR2 SASEGT. V shed 6 bases, J shed 0 bases, and the junction held 5 bases outside the gene matches. The CDR3 DNA sequence: TGTGCCAGCAGCGCGACAGGGAACTCTGGAAACACCATATATTTT. Amino acid sequence: CASSATGNSGNTIYF.

The V and J genes are TRBV5-4 and TRBJ2-5, with TRBD2 as a possible D gene (6 bases). In germline, CDR1 is SGHNT, CDR2 YYREEE (reference sequence). Trimming shortened V by 3 bases and J by 3 bases, and 12 bases separated the two germline ends. The CDR3 sequence is 14 residues long. The CDR3 sequence is CASSSGPGEETQYF. The CDR3 region has the DNA TGTGCCAGCAGCTCGGGACCGGGAGAAGAGACCCAGTACTTC.

The V and J genes are TRBV6-5 and TRBJ1-1; 8 nucleotides agree with TRBD1. In germline, CDR1 is MNHEY, CDR2 SVGAGI. Trimming cost V 1 base and J 4 bases; bases outside gene matches: 8. The CDR3 covers 16 residues. The CDR3 is CASSYYGQGSRTEAFF. Here the CDR3 DNA reads TGTGCCAGCAGTTACTACGGACAGGGTAGTCGCACTGAAGCTTTCTTT.

The chain combines TRBV5-1 with TRBJ2-1, with TRBD2 matching 10 bases. This CDR3 contains 15 residues. Trimming cost V 0 bases and J 9 bases; bases outside gene matches: 6. Germline V gene sequence: CDR1 SGHRS, CDR2 YFSETQ. DNA of the CDR3: TGCGCCAGCAGCTTGGAGCCTAGCGGGAGTGGTGAGCAGTTCTTC. Its translation: CASSLEPSGSGEQFF. The complete variable domain, with remaining parts taken from reference TRBV5-1 and TRBJ2-1, reads KAGVTQTPRYLIKTRGQQVTLSCSPISGHRSVSWYQQTPGQGLQFLFEYFSETQRNKGNFPGRFSGRQFSNSRSEMNVSTLELGDSALYLCASSLEPSGSGEQFFGPGTRLTVL.

The chain joins TRBV29-1 to TRBJ1-2, with D tentatively TRBD1 (6 bases). This CDR3 has 10 residues. Germline V CDR1 and CDR2: SQVTM, ANQGSEA. The ends were cut back, 7 bases at V and 6 bases at J, with 9 bases in the middle. The CDR3, as DNA: TGCAGCGCCAACAGGGATGGCTACACCTTC. Protein sequence: CSANRDGYTF.

V and J are TRBV9 and TRBJ2-4; possible D gene TRBD1, 6 bases. The germline V gene encodes CDR1 SGDLS and CDR2 YYNGEE. The germline V and J ends were trimmed by 0 bases and 4 bases, with 8 bases remaining between them. The CDR3 contains 14 residues. The CDR3 DNA sequence: TGTGCCAGCAGCGTAGACAGGGAAAAAAACATTCAGTACTTC. Encoded protein: CASSVDREKNIQYF.

CDR3 sequence reads: CASSLGGAYYNEQFF. As DNA, the CDR3 is TGTGCCAGCAGCTTAGGGGGGGCCTACTACAATGAGCAGTTCTTC. V gene TRBV7-3 combines with J gene TRBJ2-1; tentative D call: TRBD2 (7 bases). V dropped 2 bases and J dropped 3 bases, with 11 bases sitting between them. The CDR3 runs 15 residues. The germline V gene encodes CDR1 SGHTA and CDR2 FQGTGA.

The chain recombines TRBV29-1 with TRBJ1-1; D gene uncertain. The CDR3 has 11 residues. Trimming stripped 5 bases from V and 8 bases from J, with 12 bases between. Germline V gives CDR1 SQVTM, CDR2 ANQGSEA. This chain's CDR3 is CSVRISMEAFF. For the CDR3, the DNA is TGCAGCGTTAGAATATCTATGGAAGCTTTCTTT. Full variable domain (outside the CDR3, taken from reference TRBV29-1 and TRBJ1-1): SAVISQKPSRDICQRGTSLTIQCQVDSQVTMMFWYRQQPGQSLTLIATANQGSEATYESGFVIDKFPISRPNLTFSTLTVSNMSPEDSSIYLCSVRISMEAFFGQGTRLTVV.

This chain joins TRBV18 and TRBJ2-1; D remains ambiguous. This CDR3 has 12 amino acids. Trimming pared 5 bases from V and 6 bases from J, leaving 8 bases between. Germline V gene data show CDR1 as KGHSH and CDR2 as LQKENI. This chain's CDR3 is CASSVSGNEQFF. DNA of the CDR3: TGTGCCAGCTCAGTTAGTGGCAATGAGCAGTTCTTC. Combining the CDR3 with reference TRBV18 and TRBJ2-1 gives the whole variable domain NAGVMQNPRHLVRRRGQEARLRCSPMKGHSHVYWYRQLPEEGLKFMVYLQKENIIDESGMPKERFSAEFPKEGPSILRIQQVVRGDSAAYFCASSVSGNEQFFGPGTRLTVL.

The chain recombines TRBV11-3 with TRBJ2-1, with a possible D match to TRBD2 (6 bases). V was shortened by 5 bases and J by 9 bases, with 11 bases between the two germline ends. The CDR3 consists of 12 residues. Germline CDR1 and CDR2: SGHNT and YENEEA. The CDR3 is CASSGRSGEQFF. In nucleotides, the CDR3 is TGTGCCAGCAGCGGGAGGTCGGGTGAGCAGTTCTTC.

This rearrangement joins TRBV30 to TRBJ1-2; 10 positions match TRBD1. Trimming cost V 0 bases and J 8 bases; bases outside gene matches: 3. This CDR3 has 13 residues. Per the germline V gene, CDR1 is GTSNPN and CDR2 is SVGIG (reference sequence). The CDR3 spells CAWSVQTGGGYTF. DNA of the CDR3: TGTGCCTGGAGTGTACAGACAGGGGGCGGCTACACCTTC.